A selection of T cell receptor beta chains follows, all from one sample in a study of T cell responses to AZD1222 COVID-19 vaccine. Repertoires were generated with immunoSEQ multiplex PCR, while TCRdb's copy carries only in-frame clones and drops some. The sample yields about 170,000 clones, approximately 93% seen once. Sequences were derived from peripheral blood, sampled on day 0 of AZD1222 vaccination. These receptors all come from an adult in good health. CDR3s include the opening cysteine and the closing phenylalanine or tryptophan. Fields, in order: CDR3 length, V gene, J gene, D gene, CDR3 protein. D genes are given only for firm matches.

CDR3 length: 14
V gene: TRBV6-5
J gene: TRBJ1-2
D gene: NA
CDR3 protein: CASSYQDSNYGYTF

CDR3 length: 18
V gene: TRBV27
J gene: TRBJ1-5
D gene: TRBD1
CDR3 protein: CASRRGTTGNVFNQPQHF

CDR3 length: 14
V gene: TRBV15
J gene: TRBJ1-2
D gene: NA
CDR3 protein: CATSREGGDYGYTF

CDR3 length: 14
V gene: TRBV7-2
J gene: TRBJ1-5
D gene: NA
CDR3 protein: CASSLGGTPKLQHF

CDR3 length: 15
V gene: TRBV11-2
J gene: TRBJ1-5
D gene: TRBD1
CDR3 protein: CASRSGTGYNQPQHF

CDR3 length: 12
V gene: TRBV7-9
J gene: TRBJ2-5
D gene: NA
CDR3 protein: CASSPQGETQYF

CDR3 length: 13
V gene: TRBV7-9
J gene: TRBJ1-1
D gene: NA
CDR3 protein: CASSPDGLTEAFF

CDR3 length: 13
V gene: TRBV4-1
J gene: TRBJ1-1
D gene: NA
CDR3 protein: CASNPGGGTEAFF

CDR3 length: 11
V gene: TRBV12-3/TRBV12-4
J gene: TRBJ1-1
D gene: NA
CDR3 protein: CASRGRTEAFF

CDR3 length: 15
V gene: TRBV6-5
J gene: TRBJ2-2
D gene: NA
CDR3 protein: CASSFRDLNTGELFF

CDR3 length: 17
V gene: TRBV10-3
J gene: TRBJ2-3
D gene: NA
CDR3 protein: CAISGARGTSSTDTQYF

CDR3 length: 18
V gene: TRBV3-1/TRBV3-2
J gene: TRBJ2-6
D gene: NA
CDR3 protein: CASSPRGGRGSGANVLTF

CDR3 length: 19
V gene: TRBV7-9
J gene: TRBJ1-4
D gene: NA
CDR3 protein: CASSFRVRGQLSSPEKLFF

CDR3 length: 13
V gene: TRBV18
J gene: TRBJ1-5
D gene: NA
CDR3 protein: CASSPYSNQPQHF

CDR3 length: 14
V gene: TRBV13
J gene: TRBJ1-1
D gene: NA
CDR3 protein: CASSLGGGNTEAFF

CDR3 length: 12
V gene: TRBV6-5
J gene: TRBJ1-1
D gene: NA
CDR3 protein: CASSTQGLGAFF

CDR3 length: 14
V gene: TRBV5-1
J gene: TRBJ1-6
D gene: NA
CDR3 protein: CASSLNTGDSPLHF

CDR3 length: 14
V gene: TRBV11-2
J gene: TRBJ2-5
D gene: TRBD2
CDR3 protein: CASSPTSAQETQYF

CDR3 length: 15
V gene: TRBV5-1
J gene: TRBJ1-1
D gene: NA
CDR3 protein: CASSLLDGVNTEAFF

CDR3 length: 17
V gene: TRBV5-1
J gene: TRBJ2-1
D gene: NA
CDR3 protein: CASSLVAGLVGWNEQFF

CDR3 length: 15
V gene: TRBV7-9
J gene: TRBJ1-5
D gene: NA
CDR3 protein: CASSLFSGADQPQHF

CDR3 length: 13
V gene: TRBV5-1
J gene: TRBJ1-1
D gene: NA
CDR3 protein: CASGSFIGTEAFF

CDR3 length: 15
V gene: TRBV7-6
J gene: TRBJ1-1
D gene: NA
CDR3 protein: CASSKALGGNTEAFF

CDR3 length: 15
V gene: TRBV18
J gene: TRBJ2-2
D gene: TRBD1
CDR3 protein: CASSRGQEHTGELFF

CDR3 length: 15
V gene: TRBV11-1
J gene: TRBJ2-7
D gene: NA
CDR3 protein: CASSLLGVNGGEQYF

CDR3 length: 14
V gene: TRBV19
J gene: TRBJ2-7
D gene: TRBD1
CDR3 protein: CASSIVQGYYEQYF

CDR3 length: 14
V gene: TRBV6-5
J gene: TRBJ1-4
D gene: TRBD1
CDR3 protein: CASSLDRGLEKLFF

CDR3 length: 15
V gene: TRBV5-8
J gene: TRBJ1-2
D gene: NA
CDR3 protein: CASSSGTGLGDGYTF

CDR3 length: 16
V gene: TRBV6-5
J gene: TRBJ1-6
D gene: NA
CDR3 protein: CASSYGGAGFSSPLHF

CDR3 length: 15
V gene: TRBV6-5
J gene: TRBJ1-5
D gene: NA
CDR3 protein: CASSAEGFGNQPQHF

CDR3 length: 13
V gene: TRBV5-1
J gene: TRBJ1-5
D gene: NA
CDR3 protein: CASSLSPSQPQHF

CDR3 length: 14
V gene: TRBV6-5
J gene: TRBJ1-5
D gene: NA
CDR3 protein: CASSTQADNQPQHF